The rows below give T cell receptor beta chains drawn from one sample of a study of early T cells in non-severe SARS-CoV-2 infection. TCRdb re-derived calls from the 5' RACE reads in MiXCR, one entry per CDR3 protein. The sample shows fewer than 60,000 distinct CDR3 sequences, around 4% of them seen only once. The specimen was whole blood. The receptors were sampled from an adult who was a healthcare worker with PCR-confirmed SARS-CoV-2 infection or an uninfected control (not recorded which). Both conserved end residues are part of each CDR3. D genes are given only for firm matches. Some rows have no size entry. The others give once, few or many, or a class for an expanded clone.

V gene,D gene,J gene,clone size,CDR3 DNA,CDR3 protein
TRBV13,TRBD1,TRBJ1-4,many,TGTGCCAGCAGCTTAGAAGCTGACAGGGGGCGTGAAAAACTGTTTTTT,CASSLEADRGREKLFF
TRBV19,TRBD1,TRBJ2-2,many,TGTGCCAGTAGTATCCGACGGACAGGGCAAACGGGGGAGCTGTTTTTT,CASSIRRTGQTGELFF
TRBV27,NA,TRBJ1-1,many,TGTGCCAGCAGAGCCGCCGGGGGCGGTCGAGCTTTCTTT,CASRAAGGGRAFF
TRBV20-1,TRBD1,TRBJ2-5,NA,TGCAGTGCACGGGACAGGGGGCGAGGAGAGACCCAGTACTTC,CSARDRGRGETQYF
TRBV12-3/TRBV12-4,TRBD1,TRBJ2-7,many,TGTGCCAGCAGCGTCACACAGGGGAGCGAGCAGTACTTC,CASSVTQGSEQYF
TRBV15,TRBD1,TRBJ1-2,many,TGTGCCACCAGCAGAGAGACAGGGGGCGAGGATGGCTACACCTTC,CATSRETGGEDGYTF
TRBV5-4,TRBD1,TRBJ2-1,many,TGTGCCAGCAGCTTAGGGACAGGGGTGGTAGAGCAGTTCTTC,CASSLGTGVVEQFF
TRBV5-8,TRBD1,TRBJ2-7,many,TGTGCCAGCAGCCACGCGAGCCGGGACAGGGTCTCCTACGAGCAGTACTTC,CASSHASRDRVSYEQYF
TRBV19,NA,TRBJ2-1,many,TGTGCCAGTAGTCCTTTACACCGGGACCGGGGGGCCAATGAGCAGTTCTTC,CASSPLHRDRGANEQFF
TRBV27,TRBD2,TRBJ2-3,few,TGTGCCAGCACCTTAATCCTCTCTATAGCGGGACTGGGGACAGATACGCAGTATTTT,CASTLILSIAGLGTDTQYF
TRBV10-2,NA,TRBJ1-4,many,TGCGCCAGCAGTGACCCCGACGGGTTGGGACGAGTTGACGAAAAACTGTTTTTT,CASSDPDGLGRVDEKLFF
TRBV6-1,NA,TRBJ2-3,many,TGTGCCAGCAGTGAAGCCCTCCCAAGAGGGAAAGGTGTTGGTTTT,CASSEALPRGKGVGF
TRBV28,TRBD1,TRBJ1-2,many,TGTGCCAGCAGTTTGGGGGGACAGGGATACTATGGCTACACCTTC,CASSLGGQGYYGYTF
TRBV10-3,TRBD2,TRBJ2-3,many,TGTGCCATCAGCCCCAGCGGGAACGCAGATACGCAGTATTTT,CAISPSGNADTQYF
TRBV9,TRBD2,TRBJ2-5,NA,TGTGCCAGCAGCCCGGGACTAGCGGGTGTGGAGACCCAGTACTTC,CASSPGLAGVETQYF
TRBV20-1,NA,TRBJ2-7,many,TGCAGTGCTAGAGATCGGACCTCCTACGAGCAGTACTTC,CSARDRTSYEQYF
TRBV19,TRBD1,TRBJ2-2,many,TGTGCCAGTAGCGCTACCGCCGGACAGGGGTCCGGGGAGCTGTTTTTT,CASSATAGQGSGELFF
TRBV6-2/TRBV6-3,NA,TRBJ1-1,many,TGTGCCAGCAGTTACTCGGAGGATTTTGAAGCTTTCTTT,CASSYSEDFEAFF
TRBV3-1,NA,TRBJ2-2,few,TGTGCCAGCAGCCAAGTACCCAAGAAACTTAAGAACACCGGGGAGCTGTTTTTT,CASSQVPKKLKNTGELFF
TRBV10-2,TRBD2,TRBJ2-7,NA,TGCGCCAGCAGTGAGAGGGGCGGGAGGACCAGTGGCGAGCAGTACTTC,CASSERGGRTSGEQYF
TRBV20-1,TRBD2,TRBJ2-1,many,TGCAGTGTCCAGGGACTAGCAGCCTACAATGAGCAGTTCTTC,CSVQGLAAYNEQFF